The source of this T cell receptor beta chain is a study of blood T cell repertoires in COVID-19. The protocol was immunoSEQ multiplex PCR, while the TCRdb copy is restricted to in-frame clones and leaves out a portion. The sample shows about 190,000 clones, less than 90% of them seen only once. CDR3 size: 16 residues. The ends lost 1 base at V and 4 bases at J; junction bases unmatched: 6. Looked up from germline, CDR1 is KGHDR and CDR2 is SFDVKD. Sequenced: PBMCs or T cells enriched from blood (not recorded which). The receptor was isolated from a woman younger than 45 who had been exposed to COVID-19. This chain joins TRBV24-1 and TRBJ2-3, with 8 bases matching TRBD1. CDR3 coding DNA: TGTGCCACCAGTGATTTTGGACAGGGAACCCCAGATACGCAGTATTTT. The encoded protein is CATSDFGQGTPDTQYF.